This T cell receptor (beta chain) was retrieved from a study of early T cells in non-severe SARS-CoV-2 infection. Findings and caveats of the study: Matching against VDJdb likely underestimated virus-specific expansions, favoring anti-spike CD8.

In its sample, this clonotype was seen many times. The antigen is unknown. Researchers attached unique molecular identifiers to individual cDNA molecules. Via MiXCR, TCRdb re-called the 5' RACE reads, giving one row per CDR3 protein. The sample shows around 29,000 distinct CDR3 sequences, about 9.5% of them seen only once. V lost 4 bases, J lost 8 bases, and 11 bases lay in between. CDR1 MNHGY and CDR2 SAAAGT come from the germline V gene. This CDR3 is 13 amino acids long. Sequenced input: whole blood. This receptor was obtained from an adult who was a healthcare worker with PCR-confirmed SARS-CoV-2 infection or an uninfected control (not recorded which). V and J are TRBV6-8 and TRBJ2-2; D ambiguous. The CDR3 loop is CASSCPFMGELFF. CDR3 bases: TGTGCCAGCAGTTGTCCTTTTATGGGGGAGCTGTTTTTT.